Reported below is one T cell receptor beta chain. This clonotype is termed medium-sized (0.01 to 0.1%). It has no known antigen specificity. It has no much larger one-base neighbor in the sample; base qualities were not kept. Reading the germline V gene gives CDR1 MNHNS and CDR2 SASEGT. The CDR3 has 19 amino acids, counting the end cysteine and phenylalanine. The retained sequence is limited to the CDR3, 57 bases, with the frame set at the first base. V lost 6 bases and J lost 0 bases, and the count of bases not matched to a germline gene is 10. Two rounds of multiplex PCR on genomic DNA were used to amplify the TCR beta CDR3 region. The first PCR round used primers specific to each TRBV and TRBJ gene, with sequences filed in Chinese patent CN105087789A. Universal primers were used in the second round of PCR. The Roche High Pure PCR Template Preparation Kit was used to extract genomic DNA from the frozen PBMCs. Libraries were sequenced paired-end with 151 bp reads on an Illumina HiSeq 3000. Regarding the original processing steps: Raw reads lacking the multiplex PCR primer sequences were removed with CutAdapt. PEAR was used to merge high-quality paired reads into contigs. TRB V, D and J gene segments were assigned to each contig with MiXCR by alignment to reference sequences. To remove sequencing errors, CDR3 sequences were clustered according to base quality and sequence similarity. Shannon entropy normalized by the natural log of productive TCR sequence number was used as the measure of diversity. One minus Shannon entropy divided by the natural log of the number of unique clonotypes was used as the definition of clonality. Using the Youden index from ROC curves, the researchers picked the repertoire-metric cut-offs for progression-free survival, and all analyses were carried out in R 3.5.3. The public reads were run again by TCRdb, first through fastp at Q25 and then through MiXCR, and only productive beta chains were kept. CDR3 protein duplicates are merged, each entry listing the most common genes and DNA. The V and J calls were determined by TCRdb, not by the authors. Counted in this sample were about 30,000 distinct CDR3 sequences; roughly 30% of them appeared once. 12% of the sample is in the top ten clones.

These data belong to a study of prognosis after radiotherapy for stage I lung cancer (dated by TCRdb to about 2021). With regard to the full study: Between April 2018 and early 2019, about 20 stage I NSCLC patients were enrolled in Nanjing, China. All patients were regarded as medically inoperable, because of comorbidities in over 10 patients and refusal of surgery in several patients. Squamous cell carcinoma histology was identified in more than five patients, and adenocarcinoma histology was identified in twelve patients. The cohort comprised more than 10 men and 6 women with a median age of almost 75 years, ranging from roughly 53 to 84 years. SBRT was not combined with any concurrent therapy in any patient. A total of roughly 38 blood samples from some 19 patients were sequenced, with one sample obtained before and one obtained after SBRT for each patient. Some 15 of the patients were found to have newly diagnosed primary stage I lung tumors, and roughly 5 were living with oligometastatic NSCLC after surgical resection of the primary tumor. Four of the 19 patients developed distant metastases after SBRT, at a median of roughly seven months; the other 15 showed no significant progression. Peripheral blood TCR beta repertoires were profiled in stage I NSCLC patients before and after stereotactic body radiotherapy, and the study then linked these repertoires to distant failure. SBRT was given in 3 to 5 fractions with a biologically effective dose of at least 100 Gy, using image-guided IMRT or VMAT.

No patient had a history of other malignancies or prior chemotherapy or radiotherapy, and all had node-negative disease on CT and PET/CT. At each of two time points, around 6 milliliters of peripheral venous blood were collected into EDTA tubes. PBMCs were isolated by Ficoll-Paque Plus density-gradient centrifugation. Right after collection, samples were placed at -80 degrees C and kept there until analysis. Here is what the overall study found, with its caveats: Post-SBRT Shannon entropy and its change from baseline were lower in patients who developed distant metastases; baseline Shannon entropy was not associated with metastases. Tumor specificity of expanded TCR clones was not determined. TRBV and TRBJ usage frequencies reportedly varied with metastasis status, involving two V genes at baseline and several V and two J genes after SBRT. Unique TCR clone counts fell after SBRT (median 10,088 before versus about 7,100 after; Wilcoxon paired P=0.011). The small cohort and short follow-up limited the study, so independent validation of the findings is needed. None of the reported P values were adjusted for multiple comparisons.

The chain is made from TRBV6-1 and TRBJ2-3; the central 15 bases match TRBD2. The clonotype comes from a donor aged 50 or older with non-small cell lung cancer. The sequencing used PBMCs, collected before or after stereotactic body radiation therapy (not recorded which). In nucleotides, the sequence is TGTGCCAGCAGCCCGGGGACTAGCGGGAGGTACTTAAGCACAGATACGCAGTATTTT. The encoded protein is CASSPGTSGRYLSTDTQYF.